The 27 T cell receptor beta chains below all came from one sample that was sequenced in a study of CD8+CD57+ T cells in acquired aplastic anemia. The use of genomic DNA as template underpinned the TCR beta VDJ and CDR3 profiling. Each CDR3 protein is one row after TCRdb ran MiXCR on the reads. There are hundreds of thousands of distinct CDR3 sequences in the sample; around 60% occur only once, and 8% lies in the top ten. Material: sorted CD4+, CD8+, or CD8+CD57+ T cells (not recorded which) from PBMCs. The receptors derive from a human donor with severe aplastic anemia or a healthy control (not recorded which).

About this clonotype itself: Germline and junction disagree at one end, which may indicate a read error. The chain links TRBV11-2 to TRBJ1-4; weak D call: TRBD1 (6 bases). The CDR3 extends over 18 amino acids. From germline, CDR1 is SGHAT and CDR2 FQNNGV. CDR3 DNA: TGTGCCAGCAGCTTATGGGGGGGCTCCGGGGCAACTGATGAAAAACTGTTTTTT. The encoded protein is CASSLWGGSGATDEKLFF.

As DNA, the CDR3 is TGTGCCACCAGTGATTCATTCGGGAACTACGAGCAGTACTTC. Translation gives CATSDSFGNYEQYF. The V call is TRBV24-1, the J call TRBJ2-7; weak D call: TRBD2 (5 bases). V gave up 2 bases and J gave up 3 bases, with 10 bases separating them. The CDR3 loop spans 14 amino acids. Germline V lookup: CDR1 KGHDR, CDR2 SFDVKD.

V gene TRBV11-1 combines with J gene TRBJ2-5; unclear D gene. In germline, CDR1 is SGHAT, CDR2 FQDESV (reference sequence). This CDR3 has 14 amino acids. Trimming removed 6 bases from V and 2 bases from J, with 13 bases in between. DNA for the CDR3: TGTGCCAGCAGTTTCGGTGGCTGGCAAGAGACCCAGTACTTC. It yields the protein CASSFGGWQETQYF.

As regards this clonotype: Just one base apart from a much larger clone, this may be a read error. This rearrangement joins TRBV6-2 or TRBV6-3 to TRBJ2-1; no clear D. Germline CDR1 reads MNHEY; CDR2 reads SVGEGT. This CDR3 is built from 15 residues. The CDR3 region is CASSYPLYLANVQFF. Written as DNA, the CDR3 is TGTGCCAGCAGTTACCCTCTCTACTTGGCCAATGTGCAGTTCTTC.

The V gene is TRBV24-1, the J gene TRBJ2-7; 10 nucleotides line up with TRBD1. The V gene's germline CDR1 is KGHDR and CDR2 SFDVKD. Losses at the gene ends were 4 bases for V and 5 bases for J; bases not matched to a gene: 7. This CDR3 is built from 15 residues. The chain's CDR3 is CATSETGTGVDEQYF. As DNA, the CDR3 is TGTGCCACCAGTGAGACCGGGACAGGGGTCGACGAGCAGTACTTC.

The rearrangement links TRBV20-1 to TRBJ2-3; 8 bases line up with TRBD1. The CDR3 is 16 amino acids. Trimming removed 3 bases from V and 0 bases from J; junction bases left unmatched: 8. The germline V gene encodes CDR1 DFQATT and CDR2 SNEGSKA (reference sequence). The DNA of the CDR3 is TGCAGTGCTAGTAGGACAGGGCAGTTTAGCACAGATACGCAGTATTTT. It encodes CSASRTGQFSTDTQYF.

The chain has TRBV3-1 and TRBJ2-1; D perhaps matches TRBD2 (5 bases). Trimming removed 6 bases from V and 6 bases from J, with 18 bases in between. The CDR3 length is 15 residues. The germline V gene encodes CDR1 LGHDT and CDR2 YNNKEL (reference sequence). CDR3 region: CASSEGLVQTNEQFF. The CDR3 region has the DNA TGTGCCAGCAGTGAGGGTCTAGTCCAGACCAATGAGCAGTTCTTC.

There are many counts of this clonotype. The chain joins TRBV12-3 or TRBV12-4 to TRBJ1-3; perhaps TRBD1 as D (5 bases). The CDR3 contains 14 residues. V gave up 6 bases and J gave up 9 bases, with 18 bases separating them. CDR3 sequence (DNA): TGTGCCAGCAGCCTAACGGGGGACCGGGGCACCATATATTTT. Translating gives CASSLTGDRGTIYF.

The chain combines TRBV20-1 with TRBJ2-3; 8 nucleotides match TRBD2. The CDR3 runs to 13 residues. V lost 3 bases, J lost 7 bases, and 6 bases stayed unmatched. Germline CDR1 reads DFQATT; CDR2 reads SNEGSKA (reference sequence). The CDR3 loop reads CSARASGSNTQYF. The CDR3 DNA follows: TGCAGTGCTAGGGCTAGCGGGTCGAATACGCAGTATTTT.

Notes on this clonotype: A read error may be the cause here, since a much bigger clone is one base away. The rearrangement joins TRBV11-3 to TRBJ2-1; TRBD2 agrees at 14 bases. Germline V CDR1 and CDR2: SGHNT, YENEEA. The trim removed 0 bases at V and 7 bases at J, leaving 11 bases unmatched. This CDR3 is built from 19 residues. The CDR3: CASSLEMGLAGAAKNEQFF. The CDR3 DNA reads TGTGCCAGCAGCTTAGAGATGGGACTAGCGGGGGCCGCTAAGAATGAGCAGTTCTTC.

The CDR3 bases are TGCGCCAGCAGGGGACTAGCGGAGACTGGGGAGCTGTTTTTT. Encoded protein: CASRGLAETGELFF. The chain joins TRBV5-1 to TRBJ2-2; TRBD2 matches 11 bases. Germline V gene lookup returns CDR1 SGHRS and CDR2 YFSETQ. The junction had 5 bases not matched to a gene; V was cut back by 5 bases and J by 8 bases. There are 14 residues in the CDR3.

Regarding this clonotype: Its ends do not fully match the called genes, so a read error is possible. The chain joins TRBV7-9 to TRBJ2-3; 16 nucleotides match TRBD2. The CDR3 has 16 amino acids. The V gene's germline CDR1 is SEHNR and CDR2 FQNEAQ (reference sequence). The CDR3 DNA reads as TGTACCAGCAGCTTGGGACTAGCGGGAGGGCCAGATACGCAGTATTTT. Translating gives CTSSLGLAGGPDTQYF.

This clonotype was seen only a few times. The chain combines TRBV7-9 with TRBJ1-6; no reliable D call. V was pared by 3 bases and J by 3 bases, with 9 bases between. Germline V gives CDR1 SEHNR, CDR2 FQNEAQ (reference sequence). This CDR3 is 15 amino acids long. The CDR3 reads CASSFRQIYNSPLHF. CDR3 DNA sequence: TGTGCCAGCAGCTTCAGGCAAATCTATAATTCACCCCTCCACTTT. The variable domain in full, completed from reference TRBV7-9 and TRBJ1-6, reads DTGVSQNPRHKITKRGQNVTFRCDPISEHNRLYWYRQTLGQGPEFLTYFQNEAQLEKSRLLSDRFSAERPKGSFSTLEIQRTEQGDSAMYLCASSFRQIYNSPLHFGNGTRLTVT.

In DNA, the CDR3 is TGTGCCACCAGGGGACGATTGGGGCGGGATTCACCCCTCCACTTT. Protein: CATRGRLGRDSPLHF. J is TRBJ1-6 and V is TRBV2; maybe TRBD1 (6 bases). The CDR3 runs 15 residues. Germline CDR1 is SNHLY and CDR2 is FYNNEI. Trimming stripped 10 bases from V and 8 bases from J, with 21 bases between.

The chain is built from TRBV9 and TRBJ1-5, with TRBD1 identical over 8 bases. V dropped 4 bases and J dropped 9; count of bases not matched to a gene: 9. The CDR3 spans 14 residues. Germline V gene lookup returns CDR1 SGDLS and CDR2 YYNGEE. CDR3 sequence (DNA): TGTGCCAGCAGCCCCGACAGGGGAGGCGTGCCCCAGCATTTT. This encodes CASSPDRGGVPQHF.

The rearrangement joins TRBV5-1 to TRBJ2-5; D is unclear. Germline CDR1 reads SGHRS; CDR2 reads YFSETQ. The CDR3 is 10 residues long. V lost 0 bases and J lost 9, with 3 bases in between. The CDR3, as DNA: TGCGCCAGCAGCTTGGAGGCCCAGTACTTC. It specifies CASSLEAQYF.

The V gene is TRBV29-1, the J gene TRBJ2-1; tentatively, D is TRBD2 (6 bases). This CDR3 region has 13 residues. Germline V gene lookup returns CDR1 SQVTM and CDR2 ANQGSEA. Trimming cost V 4 bases and J 5 bases, with 12 bases left between them. The CDR3 here is CSVGGDTDNEQFF. The CDR3 DNA reads as TGCAGCGTTGGCGGGGATACGGACAATGAGCAGTTCTTC.

This clonotype was observed at least ten times. This rearrangement joins TRBV6-5 to TRBJ1-5; D uncertain. The CDR3 is 15 residues long. Germline V CDR1 and CDR2: MNHEY, SVGAGI. V shed 6 bases and J shed 0 bases, with 12 bases lying between them. CDR3 nucleotides: TGTGCCAGCAGAAGGAACGTGGATAGCAATCAGCCCCAGCATTTT. This gives the protein CASRRNVDSNQPQHF.

This chain uses TRBV6-5 with TRBJ1-2, with D possibly TRBD1 on 6 matching bases. The V gene's germline CDR1 is MNHEY and CDR2 SVGAGI. V gave up 4 bases and J gave up 4 bases, with 19 bases separating them. This CDR3 comprises 16 residues. CDR3 nucleotide sequence: TGTGCCAGCAGTTCCAACAGGGCGTGGAGTGGCTATGGCTACACCTTC. Protein: CASSSNRAWSGYGYTF.

The chain is built from TRBV7-4 and TRBJ1-6; TRBD1 aligns across 8 bases. Per the germline V gene, CDR1 is SGHVT and CDR2 is SQSDAQ. This CDR3 has 17 residues. J gave up 7 bases and V 4 bases, and 12 bases lay outside the gene matches. CDR3 region: CASSSIFIRTGNSPLHF. The DNA of the CDR3 is TGTGCCAGCAGCTCTATCTTTATCAGGACAGGGAATTCACCCCTCCACTTT.

This clonotype was found once. This chain connects TRBV5-6 to TRBJ1-6; the D gene is possibly TRBD1 (6 bases). V shed 6 bases and J shed 8 bases, with 15 bases lying between them. Germline-derived CDR1 and CDR2 are SGHDT and YYEEEE. CDR3 length equals 14 residues. The CDR3 sequence: CASNYGGIDSPLHF. The CDR3 coding sequence is TGTGCCAGCAACTACGGGGGCATAGATTCACCCCTCCACTTT. The full variable domain, in which reference TRBV5-6 and TRBJ1-6 provide the parts outside the CDR3, is DAGVTQSPTHLIKTRGQQVTLRCSPKSGHDTVSWYQQALGQGPQFIFQYYEEEERQRGNFPDRFSGHQFPNYSSELNVNALLLGDSALYLCASNYGGIDSPLHFGNGTRLTVT.

This rearrangement joins TRBV7-8 to TRBJ1-2; 8 bases line up with TRBD1. Trimming removed 2 bases from V and 3 bases from J; junction bases left unmatched: 2. This CDR3 has 14 amino acids. Germline CDR1 SGHVS, CDR2 FQNEAQ. The CDR3 protein is CASSLRQGYYGYTF. CDR3 coding DNA: TGTGCCAGCAGCTTACGACAGGGGTACTATGGCTACACCTTC.

This clonotype was observed at least ten times. The chain employs TRBV5-5 and TRBJ2-6, with 8 bases fitting TRBD1. The CDR3 is 15 amino acids. J was trimmed by 2 bases and V by 5 bases; bases with no gene match: 3. From germline, CDR1 is SGHKS and CDR2 YYEKEE (reference sequence). CDR3 bases: TGTGCCAGCAGTCCGACAGGGGCTGGGGCCAACGTCCTGACTTTC. Amino acid sequence: CASSPTGAGANVLTF.

The J gene is TRBJ1-1, the V gene TRBV7-9, with D uncertain. V was cut by 5 bases and J by 0 bases, with 22 bases left in between. The CDR3 runs to 18 residues. In germline, CDR1 is SEHNR, CDR2 FQNEAQ (reference sequence). In nucleotides, the CDR3 is TGTGCCAGCAGCCCGGCGACGTGGGGTGCCGGCGTGAACACTGAAGCTTTCTTT. Its translation is CASSPATWGAGVNTEAFF.

This clonotype was counted at least ten times. The V and J genes are TRBV18 and TRBJ1-1, with no clear D. The CDR3 consists of 14 residues. Deletions cut 3 bases from V and 3 bases from J, with 11 bases between. Germline loops: CDR1 KGHSH, CDR2 LQKENI. The CDR3 protein is CASSPNLADTEAFF. Here the CDR3 DNA reads TGTGCCAGCTCACCCAACCTGGCGGACACTGAAGCTTTCTTT.

Worth noting for this clonotype: Being one base from a much bigger clone, this may be a read error. This chain uses TRBV4-3 with TRBJ1-1, with 7 bases aligning to TRBD1. Germline CDR1 LGHNA, CDR2 YSLEER. Trimming took 0 bases from V and 4 from J; bases not matched to a gene: 2. This CDR3 region has 14 residues. The CDR3 sequence: CASSQDRGSTEAFF. CDR3 DNA: TGCGCCAGCAGCCAAGACAGGGGGAGCACTGAAGCTTTCTTT.

This clonotype was counted a few times. V and J are TRBV19 and TRBJ1-3; D remains ambiguous. The germline V gene has CDR1 LNHDA and CDR2 SQIVND (reference sequence). The V end lost 6 bases, the J end lost 0 bases, and 9 bases lay between the germline ends. The CDR3 contains 14 residues. The CDR3 here is CASSGTASGNTIYF. CDR3 DNA: TGTGCCAGTAGCGGCACAGCCTCTGGAAACACCATATATTTT. Based on the CDR3 plus reference TRBV19 and TRBJ1-3, the full variable domain is DGGITQSPKYLFRKEGQNVTLSCEQNLNHDAMYWYRQDPGQGLRLIYYSQIVNDFQKGDIAEGYSVSREKKESFPLTVTSAQKNPTAFYLCASSGTASGNTIYFGEGSWLTVV.